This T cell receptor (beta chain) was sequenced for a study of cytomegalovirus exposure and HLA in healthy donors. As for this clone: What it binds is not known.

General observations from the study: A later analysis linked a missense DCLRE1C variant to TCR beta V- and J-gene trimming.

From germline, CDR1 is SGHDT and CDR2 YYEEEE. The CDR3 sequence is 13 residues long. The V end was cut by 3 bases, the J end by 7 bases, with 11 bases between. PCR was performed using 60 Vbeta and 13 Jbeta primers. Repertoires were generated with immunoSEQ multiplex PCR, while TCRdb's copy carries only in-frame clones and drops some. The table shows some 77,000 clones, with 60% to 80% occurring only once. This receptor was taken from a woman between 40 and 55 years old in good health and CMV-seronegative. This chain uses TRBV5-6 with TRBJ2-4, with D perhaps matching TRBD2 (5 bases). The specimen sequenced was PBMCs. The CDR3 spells CASSSLGGNIQYF. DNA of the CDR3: TGTGCCAGCAGCTCTCTCGGAGGCAACATTCAGTACTTC. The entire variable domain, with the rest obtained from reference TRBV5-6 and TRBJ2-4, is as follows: DAGVTQSPTHLIKTRGQQVTLRCSPKSGHDTVSWYQQALGQGPQFIFQYYEEEERQRGNFPDRFSGHQFPNYSSELNVNALLLGDSALYLCASSSLGGNIQYFGAGTRLSVL.